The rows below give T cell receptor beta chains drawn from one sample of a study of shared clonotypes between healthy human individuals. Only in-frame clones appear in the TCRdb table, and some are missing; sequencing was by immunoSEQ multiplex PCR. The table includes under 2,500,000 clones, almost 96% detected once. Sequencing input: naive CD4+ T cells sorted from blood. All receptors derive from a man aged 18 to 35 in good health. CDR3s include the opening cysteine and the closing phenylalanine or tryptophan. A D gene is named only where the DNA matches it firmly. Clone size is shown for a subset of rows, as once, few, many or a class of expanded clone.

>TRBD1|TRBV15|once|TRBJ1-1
TGTGCCACCAGCAGAGATGTCCGAGACAGGGTCAATAGGAACACTGAAGCTTTCTTT
CATSRDVRDRVNRNTEAFF
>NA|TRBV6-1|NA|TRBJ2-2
TGTGCCTTCAGGGGGGGGCCTGCAGGCACCGGGGAGCTGTTTTTT
CAFRGGPAGTGELFF
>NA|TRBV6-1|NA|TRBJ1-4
TGTGCCAGCAGTGAATGGGGCAGCACTAATGAAAAACTGTTTTTT
CASSEWGSTNEKLFF
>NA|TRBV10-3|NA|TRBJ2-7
TGTGCCATCAGTGATGGCAGGAGCTCCTACGAGCAGTACTTC
CAISDGRSSYEQYF
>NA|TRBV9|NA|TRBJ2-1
TGTGCCAGCAGCGTAGTGGCGGGGGCCGGATCAAAGCAGTTCTTC
CASSVVAGAGSKQFF
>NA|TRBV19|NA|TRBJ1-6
TGTGCCAGTAGTATTGGCCAGGCTAAGGCCCTCCACTTT
CASSIGQAKALHF
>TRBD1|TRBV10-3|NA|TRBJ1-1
TGTGCCATCAGCTGGGGACAGGGTAGGGAAGCTTTCTTT
CAISWGQGREAFF
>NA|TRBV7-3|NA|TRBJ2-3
TGTGCCAGCAGACGACAACCCAGCACAGATACGCAGTATTTT
CASRRQPSTDTQYF
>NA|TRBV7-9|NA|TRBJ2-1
TGTGCCAGCAGCTTAGCGGGTGAGCAGTTCTTC
CASSLAGEQFF
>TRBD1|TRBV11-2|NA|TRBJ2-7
TGTGCCAGCAGTGTGACAGGGACCTACGAGCAGTACTTC
CASSVTGTYEQYF
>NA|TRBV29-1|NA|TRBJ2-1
TGCAGCGTTGGGTGGGCAGGGAACAATGAGCAGTTCTTC
CSVGWAGNNEQFF
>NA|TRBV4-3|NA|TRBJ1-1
TGCGCCAGCAGCCTGGATGGGACGGGCACTGAAGCTTTCTTT
CASSLDGTGTEAFF
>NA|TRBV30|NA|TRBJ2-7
TGTGCCTGGAGTAGAGAGGGCGGCGGCCTATACGAGCAGTACTTC
CAWSREGGGLYEQYF
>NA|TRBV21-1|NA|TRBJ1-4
TGTGCCAGCAGCGAACATGAAAAACTGTTTTTT
CASSEHEKLFF
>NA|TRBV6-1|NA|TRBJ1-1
TGTGCCAGCAGTGAAGTTGCAGGGAACACTGAAGCTTTCTTT
CASSEVAGNTEAFF
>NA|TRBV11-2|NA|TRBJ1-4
TGTGCCAGCAGCTTAGAGTCAGTTTGGGATGAAAAACTGTTTTTT
CASSLESVWDEKLFF
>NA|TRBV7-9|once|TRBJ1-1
TGTGCCAGCAGCTTAGTATCGGGGGCGAACACTGAAGCTTTCTTT
CASSLVSGANTEAFF
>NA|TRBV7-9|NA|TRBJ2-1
TGTGCCAGCAGCTCTGGACGGGGTGAGCAGTTCTTC
CASSSGRGEQFF
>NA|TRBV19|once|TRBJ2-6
TGTGCCAGTAGTGCCCGACAGGCTCCTGGGGCCAACGTCCTGACTTTC
CASSARQAPGANVLTF
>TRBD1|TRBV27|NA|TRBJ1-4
TGTGCCAGCAGTCCCCGGACAGGGATTTATGAAAAACTGTTTTTT
CASSPRTGIYEKLFF
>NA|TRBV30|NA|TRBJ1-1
TGTGCCTGGACCCCCCCCCATAGGGCGGTGAACACTGAAGCTTTCTTT
CAWTPPHRAVNTEAFF
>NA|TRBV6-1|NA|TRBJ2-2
TGTGCCAGCAGGGAGGATGTGAGGGCCGGGGAGCTGTTTTTT
CASREDVRAGELFF
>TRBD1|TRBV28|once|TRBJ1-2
TGTGCCAGCAGAGGTTCCGGACAGGGGGTTGGCTACACCTTC
CASRGSGQGVGYTF
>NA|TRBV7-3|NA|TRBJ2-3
TGTGCCAGCAGCTTATATTTAGATAATACGCAGTATTTT
CASSLYLDNTQYF
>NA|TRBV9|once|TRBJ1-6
TGTGCCAGCAGCGACCCCAGGGGCTCCTATAATTCACCCCTCCACTTT
CASSDPRGSYNSPLHF
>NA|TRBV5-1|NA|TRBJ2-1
TGCGCCAGCAGCTTGGCCCCGGGGATGATCAATGAGCAGTTCTTC
CASSLAPGMINEQFF
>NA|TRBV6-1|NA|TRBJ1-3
TGTGCCACCTACACCGACTCTGGAAACACCATATATTTT
CATYTDSGNTIYF
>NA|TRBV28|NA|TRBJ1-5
TGTGCCAGCATTTCGAGCAGGAGCCAGCCCCAGCATTTT
CASISSRSQPQHF
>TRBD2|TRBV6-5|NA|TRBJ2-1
TGTGCCAGCAGTCCCATCGGGGGACTAGGGAATGAGCAGTTCTTC
CASSPIGGLGNEQFF